The rows below give T cell receptor delta chains drawn from one sample of a study of gammadelta T cells in human blood. TCRdb reanalysed the RT-PCR reads via CATT. The sample lists some 320 delta-chain clones; around a fifth were seen once. Sequencing was done on a sample of Vgamma9Vdelta2 gamma-delta T cells from infant blood. All receptors derive from a human donor. Each CDR3 is given with its conserved first and last residue. A D gene is named only where the DNA matches it firmly. The size field is filled for only some rows; it gives once, few, many or a size class.

abundance: few
j_gene: TRDJ1
d_gene: TRDD3
v_gene: TRDV2
CDR3aa: CACDTAEGYWGIRNTDKLIF
CDR3nt: TGTGCCTGTGACACCGCGGAGGGATACTGGGGGATAAGAAACACCGATAAACTCATCTTT

abundance: .
j_gene: TRDJ1
d_gene: TRDD3
v_gene: TRDV2
CDR3aa: CACDTVLGDTYTDKLIF
CDR3nt: TGTGCCTGTGACACCGTACTGGGGGATACGTACACCGATAAACTCATCTTT

abundance: large
j_gene: TRDJ3
d_gene: TRDD3
v_gene: TRDV2
CDR3aa: CACDTGGPSSWDTRQMFF
CDR3nt: TGTGCCTGTGACACTGGGGGACCGAGCTCCTGGGACACCCGACAGATGTTTTTC

abundance: hyperexpanded
j_gene: TRDJ3
d_gene: TRDD3
v_gene: TRDV2
CDR3aa: CACDLLGDTRWDTRQMFF
CDR3nt: TGTGCCTGTGACCTACTGGGGGATACGCGTTGGGACACCCGACAGATGTTTTTC

abundance: large
j_gene: TRDJ3
d_gene: .
v_gene: TRDV2
CDR3aa: CACDTVTRDTRQMFF
CDR3nt: TGTGCCTGTGACACCGTTACCCGGGACACCCGACAGATGTTTTTC

abundance: .
j_gene: TRDJ3
d_gene: TRDD3
v_gene: TRDV2
CDR3aa: CACDTVKGIQSSWDTRQMFF
CDR3nt: TGTGCCTGTGACACCGTAAAGGGGATACAGAGCTCCTGGGACACCCGACAGATGTTTTTC

abundance: large
j_gene: TRDJ2
d_gene: TRDD3
v_gene: TRDV2
CDR3aa: CACDVLGDTAQLFF
CDR3nt: TGTGCCTGTGACGTACTGGGGGATACAGCACAACTCTTCTTT

abundance: .
j_gene: TRDJ1
d_gene: TRDD3
v_gene: TRDV1
CDR3aa: CALGVILPKRTGGYPSPTDKLIF
CDR3nt: TGTGCTCTTGGGGTCATCCTTCCTAAACGTACTGGGGGATACCCGAGTCCGACCGATAAACTCATCTTT

abundance: medium-sized
j_gene: TRDJ3
d_gene: TRDD3
v_gene: TRDV2
CDR3aa: CACDTATGGYSSWDTRQMFF
CDR3nt: TGTGCCTGTGACACGGCGACTGGGGGATACAGCTCCTGGGACACCCGACAGATGTTTTTC

abundance: .
j_gene: TRDJ1
d_gene: .
v_gene: TRDV2
CDR3aa: CACDTLPPYVGGTDTDKLIF
CDR3nt: TGTGCCTGTGACACCCTCCCACCTTACGTGGGGGGCACTGACACCGATAAACTCATCTTT

abundance: large
j_gene: TRDJ3
d_gene: TRDD3
v_gene: TRDV2
CDR3aa: CACDTVLGDLSSWDTRQMFF
CDR3nt: TGTGCCTGTGACACCGTACTGGGGGACCTTAGCTCCTGGGACACCCGACAGATGTTTTTC

abundance: hyperexpanded
j_gene: TRDJ1
d_gene: TRDD3
v_gene: TRDV2
CDR3aa: CACDPLVLGIRGDKLIF
CDR3nt: TGTGCCTGTGACCCACTTGTACTGGGGATACGTGGCGATAAACTCATCTTT

abundance: few
j_gene: TRDJ1
d_gene: .
v_gene: TRDV3
CDR3aa: CAFSPMNSYGWPIRGADKLIF
CDR3nt: TGTGCCTTTTCCCCTATGAACTCCTACGGGTGGCCGATACGGGGGGCCGATAAACTCATCTTT

abundance: large
j_gene: TRDJ3
d_gene: TRDD3
v_gene: TRDV2
CDR3aa: CACDTAGGSSWDTRQMFF
CDR3nt: TGTGCCTGTGACACCGCTGGGGGCAGCTCCTGGGACACCCGACAGATGTTTTTC

abundance: large
j_gene: TRDJ1
d_gene: TRDD3
v_gene: TRDV2
CDR3aa: CACDFVLGDTYTDKLIF
CDR3nt: TGTGCCTGTGACTTTGTACTGGGGGATACGTACACCGATAAACTCATCTTT

abundance: large
j_gene: TRDJ1
d_gene: TRDD3
v_gene: TRDV2
CDR3aa: CAFHSLLGDTELIF
CDR3nt: TGTGCCTTTCACTCACTACTGGGGGATACCGAACTCATCTTT

abundance: .
j_gene: TRDJ1
d_gene: TRDD3
v_gene: TRDV2
CDR3aa: CACDKILGDTRYTDKLIF
CDR3nt: TGTGCCTGTGACAAAATACTGGGGGATACGAGGTACACCGATAAACTCATCTTT

abundance: hyperexpanded
j_gene: TRDJ3
d_gene: TRDD3
v_gene: TRDV2
CDR3aa: CACDKILGDTWDTRQMFF
CDR3nt: TGTGCCTGTGACAAAATACTGGGGGATACCTGGGACACCCGACAGATGTTTTTC

abundance: large
j_gene: TRDJ1
d_gene: TRDD3
v_gene: TRDV2
CDR3aa: CACDHVQGDGQLIF
CDR3nt: TGTGCCTGTGACCATGTACAGGGGGATGGCCAACTCATCTTT

abundance: large
j_gene: TRDJ3
d_gene: TRDD3
v_gene: TRDV2
CDR3aa: CACDTGGYSSWDTRQMFF
CDR3nt: TGTGCCTGTGACACTGGGGGATACAGCTCCTGGGACACCCGACAGATGTTTTTC

abundance: large
j_gene: TRDJ3
d_gene: TRDD3
v_gene: TRDV2
CDR3aa: CACDALTGGCSSWDTRQMFF
CDR3nt: TGTGCCTGTGACGCTCTTACTGGGGGATGCAGCTCCTGGGACACCCGACAGATGTTTTTC

abundance: .
j_gene: TRDJ3
d_gene: TRDD3
v_gene: TRDV2
CDR3aa: CACDSGWGIPSSWDTRQMFF
CDR3nt: TGTGCCTGTGACTCCGGCTGGGGGATACCGAGCTCCTGGGACACCCGACAGATGTTTTTC

abundance: .
j_gene: TRDJ3
d_gene: .
v_gene: TRDV2
CDR3aa: CACDETGSSWDTRQMFF
CDR3nt: TGTGCCTGTGACGAGACTGGTAGCTCCTGGGACACCCGACAGATGTTTTTC

abundance: hyperexpanded
j_gene: TRDJ3
d_gene: .
v_gene: TRDV2
CDR3aa: CACDLLASSWDTRQMFF
CDR3nt: TGTGCCTGTGACTTACTGGCCAGCTCCTGGGACACCCGACAGATGTTTTTC

abundance: large
j_gene: TRDJ3
d_gene: .
v_gene: TRDV2
CDR3aa: CACDTAGIPWDTRQMFF
CDR3nt: TGTGCCTGTGACACAGCGGGGATCCCCTGGGACACCCGACAGATGTTTTTC

abundance: large
j_gene: TRDJ2
d_gene: TRDD3
v_gene: TRDV2
CDR3aa: CACDTLGDSTAQLFF
CDR3nt: TGTGCCTGTGACACCTTGGGGGATTCGACAGCACAACTCTTCTTT

abundance: large
j_gene: TRDJ2
d_gene: TRDD3
v_gene: TRDV2
CDR3aa: CACDTVLGDTRLTAQLFF
CDR3nt: TGTGCCTGTGACACCGTACTGGGGGATACGCGATTGACAGCACAACTCTTCTTT

abundance: large
j_gene: TRDJ1
d_gene: .
v_gene: TRDV2
CDR3aa: CACDATGSEYTDKLIF
CDR3nt: TGTGCCTGTGACGCGACTGGCTCAGAGTACACCGATAAACTCATCTTT

abundance: .
j_gene: TRDJ3
d_gene: TRDD3
v_gene: TRDV2
CDR3aa: CACDTGTGGYLAWDTRQMFF
CDR3nt: TGTGCCTGTGACACCGGGACTGGGGGATACCTGGCCTGGGACACCCGACAGATGTTTTTC

abundance: hyperexpanded
j_gene: TRDJ3
d_gene: TRDD3
v_gene: TRDV2
CDR3aa: CACDILGDTAWDTRQMFF
CDR3nt: TGTGCCTGTGACATACTGGGGGATACAGCATGGGACACCCGACAGATGTTTTTC

abundance: large
j_gene: TRDJ3
d_gene: .
v_gene: TRDV2
CDR3aa: CACDTVGAHPWDTRQMFF
CDR3nt: TGTGCCTGTGACACCGTGGGGGCCCATCCCTGGGACACCCGACAGATGTTTTTC

abundance: medium-sized
j_gene: TRDJ3
d_gene: TRDD3
v_gene: TRDV2
CDR3aa: CACDTLLGDMSSWDTRQMFF
CDR3nt: TGTGCCTGTGACACCCTACTGGGGGATATGAGCTCCTGGGACACCCGACAGATGTTTTTC

abundance: large
j_gene: TRDJ3
d_gene: .
v_gene: TRDV2
CDR3aa: CACDTWDTRQMFF
CDR3nt: TGTGCCTGTGACACCTGGGACACCCGACAGATGTTTTTC

abundance: few
j_gene: TRDJ3
d_gene: TRDD3
v_gene: TRDV2
CDR3aa: CACDLLGDTWDTRQMFF
CDR3nt: TGTGCCTGTGATCTACTGGGGGATACCTGGGACACCCGACAGATGTTTTTC

abundance: large
j_gene: TRDJ3
d_gene: TRDD3
v_gene: TRDV2
CDR3aa: CACDTAGGYWDTRQMFF
CDR3nt: TGTGCCTGTGACACCGCTGGGGGATACTGGGACACCCGACAGATGTTTTTC

abundance: large
j_gene: TRDJ1
d_gene: TRDD3
v_gene: TRDV2
CDR3aa: CACDTVGDTPRRTDKLIF
CDR3nt: TGTGCCTGTGACACCGTCGGGGATACGCCTAGGAGGACCGATAAACTCATCTTT

abundance: large
j_gene: TRDJ3
d_gene: TRDD3
v_gene: TRDV2
CDR3aa: CACDKVLGDTRSWDTRQMFF
CDR3nt: TGTGCCTGTGACAAAGTACTGGGGGATACGCGCTCCTGGGACACCCGACAGATGTTTTTC

abundance: .
j_gene: TRDJ3
d_gene: .
v_gene: TRDV2
CDR3aa: CACDTWGTRQMFF
CDR3nt: TGTGCCTGTGACACCTGGGGGACCCGACAGATGTTTTTC

abundance: large
j_gene: TRDJ1
d_gene: TRDD3
v_gene: TRDV2
CDR3aa: CACDKLGDTYTDKLIF
CDR3nt: TGTGCCTGTGACAAACTGGGGGATACGTACACCGATAAACTCATCTTT

abundance: .
j_gene: TRDJ3
d_gene: TRDD3
v_gene: TRDV2
CDR3aa: CACDTGYDISSWDTRQMFF
CDR3nt: TGTGCCTGTGACACCGGATACGATATAAGCTCCTGGGACACCCGACAGATGTTTTTC

abundance: large
j_gene: TRDJ3
d_gene: TRDD3
v_gene: TRDV2
CDR3aa: CACDTGWGVRSWDTRQMFF
CDR3nt: TGTGCCTGTGACACCGGCTGGGGGGTTCGCTCCTGGGACACCCGACAGATGTTTTTC

abundance: large
j_gene: TRDJ1
d_gene: TRDD3
v_gene: TRDV2
CDR3aa: CACDSLGVVTDKLIF
CDR3nt: TGTGCCTGTGACAGCCTGGGGGTCGTCACCGATAAACTCATCTTT

abundance: large
j_gene: TRDJ3
d_gene: TRDD3
v_gene: TRDV2
CDR3aa: CACDTVLGDTRSWDTRQMFF
CDR3nt: TGTGCCTGTGACACCGTACTGGGGGATACGCGCTCCTGGGACACCCGACAGATGTTTTTC

abundance: large
j_gene: TRDJ2
d_gene: TRDD3
v_gene: TRDV2
CDR3aa: CACDSLATGGRTAQLFF
CDR3nt: TGTGCCTGTGACTCCCTCGCCACTGGGGGAAGAACAGCACAACTCTTCTTT

abundance: large
j_gene: TRDJ2
d_gene: TRDD3
v_gene: TRDV2
CDR3aa: CACDTVGDTLTAQLFF
CDR3nt: TGTGCCTGTGACACCGTGGGGGATACTTTGACAGCACAACTCTTCTTT

abundance: large
j_gene: TRDJ3
d_gene: TRDD3
v_gene: TRDV2
CDR3aa: CACDTGGFFSWDTRQMFF
CDR3nt: TGTGCCTGTGACACTGGGGGATTCTTCTCCTGGGACACCCGACAGATGTTTTTC

abundance: large
j_gene: TRDJ1
d_gene: TRDD3
v_gene: TRDV2
CDR3aa: CACDKLEGRTGGYTDKLIF
CDR3nt: TGTGCCTGTGACAAGTTGGAAGGGCGAACTGGGGGATACACCGATAAACTCATCTTT

abundance: .
j_gene: TRDJ1
d_gene: TRDD3
v_gene: TRDV2
CDR3aa: CACDTGWGVVTDKLIF
CDR3nt: TGTGCCTGTGACACCGGCTGGGGGGTCGTCACCGATAAACTCATCTTT

abundance: .
j_gene: TRDJ3
d_gene: TRDD3
v_gene: TRDV2
CDR3aa: CACDTVTGGESSSWDTRQMFF
CDR3nt: TGTGCCTGTGACACCGTGACTGGGGGAGAGTCAAGCTCCTGGGACACCCGACAGATGTTTTTC

abundance: .
j_gene: TRDJ2
d_gene: TRDD3
v_gene: TRDV2
CDR3aa: CACDTVLGDLTAQLFF
CDR3nt: TGTGCCTGTGACACCGTACTGGGGGATTTGACAGCACAACTCTTCTTT

abundance: few
j_gene: TRDJ3
d_gene: TRDD3
v_gene: TRDV2
CDR3aa: CACDTGDTFSWDTRQMFF
CDR3nt: TGTGCCTGTGACACGGGGGATACTTTCTCCTGGGACACCCGACAGATGTTTTTC

abundance: large
j_gene: TRDJ3
d_gene: TRDD3
v_gene: TRDV2
CDR3aa: CACDPILGDRTWDTRQMFF
CDR3nt: TGTGCCTGTGACCCTATACTGGGGGATAGGACCTGGGACACCCGACAGATGTTTTTC

abundance: medium-sized
j_gene: TRDJ3
d_gene: .
v_gene: TRDV2
CDR3aa: CACDPAGTWDTRQMFF
CDR3nt: TGTGCCTGTGACCCGGCGGGGACCTGGGACACCCGACAGATGTTTTTC

abundance: .
j_gene: TRDJ3
d_gene: TRDD3
v_gene: TRDV2
CDR3aa: CACDIVLGDPSSWDTRQMFF
CDR3nt: TGTGCCTGTGACATCGTACTGGGGGACCCGAGCTCCTGGGACACCCGACAGATGTTTTTC

abundance: few
j_gene: TRDJ2
d_gene: TRDD3
v_gene: TRDV2
CDR3aa: CACDILGDTLTAQLFF
CDR3nt: TGTGCCTGTGACATACTGGGGGATACTTTGACAGCACAACTCTTCTTT

abundance: medium-sized
j_gene: TRDJ3
d_gene: TRDD3
v_gene: TRDV2
CDR3aa: CACDTGYSSSWDTRQMFF
CDR3nt: TGTGCCTGTGACACGGGATACTCGAGCTCCTGGGACACCCGACAGATGTTTTTC

abundance: large
j_gene: TRDJ2
d_gene: .
v_gene: TRDV2
CDR3aa: CACDTVTAQLFF
CDR3nt: TGTGCCTGTGACACCGTGACAGCACAACTCTTCTTT